This record covers a single T cell receptor (beta chain). The sample is drawn from a study of early T cells in non-severe SARS-CoV-2 infection. TCRdb used MiXCR to reprocess the 5' RACE reads, holding one entry per CDR3 protein. The table lists 55,000 to 65,000 distinct CDR3 sequences, less than 15% of them singletons, with 4.1% in the top ten. The CDR3 covers 13 residues. Trimming cost V 5 bases and J 7 bases; bases outside gene matches: 8. Germline V gene lookup returns CDR1 SQVTM and CDR2 ANQGSEA. The sequence was collected from an adult who was a healthcare worker with PCR-confirmed SARS-CoV-2 infection or an uninfected control (not recorded which). The specimen was whole blood, collected at baseline. The chain joins TRBV29-1 to TRBJ2-7; TRBD2 matches 10 bases. CDR3 amino acids: CSVLLAGSREQYF. DNA of the CDR3: TGCAGCGTTCTACTAGCGGGATCTCGGGAGCAGTACTTC.